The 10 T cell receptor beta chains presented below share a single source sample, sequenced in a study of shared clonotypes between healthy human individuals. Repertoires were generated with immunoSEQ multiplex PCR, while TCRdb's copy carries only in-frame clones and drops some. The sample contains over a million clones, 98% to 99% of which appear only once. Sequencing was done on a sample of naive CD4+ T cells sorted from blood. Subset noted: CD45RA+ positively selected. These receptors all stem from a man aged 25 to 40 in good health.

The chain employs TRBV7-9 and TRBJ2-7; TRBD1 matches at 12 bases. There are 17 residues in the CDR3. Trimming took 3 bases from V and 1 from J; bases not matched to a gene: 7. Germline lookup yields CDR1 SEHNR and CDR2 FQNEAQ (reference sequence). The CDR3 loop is CASSFGTGGSASYEQYF. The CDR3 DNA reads TGTGCCAGCAGCTTCGGGACAGGGGGCTCAGCTTCCTACGAGCAGTACTTC.

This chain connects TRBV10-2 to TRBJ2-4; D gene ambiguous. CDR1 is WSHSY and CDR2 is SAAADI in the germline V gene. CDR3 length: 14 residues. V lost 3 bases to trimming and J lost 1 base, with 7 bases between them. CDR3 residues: CASSDLGAKNIQYF. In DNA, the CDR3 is TGCGCCAGCAGTGACTTGGGGGCCAAAAACATTCAGTACTTC.

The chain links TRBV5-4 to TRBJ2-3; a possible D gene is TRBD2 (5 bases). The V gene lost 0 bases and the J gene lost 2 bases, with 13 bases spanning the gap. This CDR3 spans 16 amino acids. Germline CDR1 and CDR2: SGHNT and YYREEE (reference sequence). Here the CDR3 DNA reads TGTGCCAGCAGCTTGGGGGTTGACGGGATCACAGATACGCAGTATTTT. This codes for CASSLGVDGITDTQYF.

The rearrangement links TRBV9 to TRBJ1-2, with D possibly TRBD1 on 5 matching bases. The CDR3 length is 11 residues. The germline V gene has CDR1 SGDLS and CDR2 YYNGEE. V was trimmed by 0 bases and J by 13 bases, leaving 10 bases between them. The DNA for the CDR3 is TGTGCCAGCAGCGTAGGACAGTCCCCCACCTTC. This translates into CASSVGQSPTF.

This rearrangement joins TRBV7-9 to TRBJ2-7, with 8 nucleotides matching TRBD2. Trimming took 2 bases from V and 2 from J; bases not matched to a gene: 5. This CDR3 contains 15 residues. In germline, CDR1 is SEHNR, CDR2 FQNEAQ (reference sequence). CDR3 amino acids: CASSLTGLDAYEQYF. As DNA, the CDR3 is TGTGCCAGCAGCTTAACGGGACTAGACGCCTACGAGCAGTACTTC.

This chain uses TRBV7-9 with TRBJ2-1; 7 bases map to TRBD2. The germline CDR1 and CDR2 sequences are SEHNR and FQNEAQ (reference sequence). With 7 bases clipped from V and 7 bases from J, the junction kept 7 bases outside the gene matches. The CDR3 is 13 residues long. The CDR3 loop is CASISSGRNEQFF. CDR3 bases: TGTGCCAGCATCTCTAGCGGTAGGAATGAGCAGTTCTTC.

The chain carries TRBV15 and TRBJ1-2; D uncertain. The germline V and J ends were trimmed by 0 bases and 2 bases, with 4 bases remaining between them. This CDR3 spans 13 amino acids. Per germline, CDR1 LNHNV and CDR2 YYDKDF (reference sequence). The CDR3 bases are TGTGCCACCAGCAGAGACCTGAACTATGGCTACACCTTC. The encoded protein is CATSRDLNYGYTF.

This CDR3 is CASSLELDTGELFF. The DNA of the CDR3 is TGTGCCAGCAGCTTAGAATTAGACACCGGGGAGCTGTTTTTT. The rearrangement joins TRBV11-3 to TRBJ2-2; no firm D call. Trimming pared 0 bases from V and 3 bases from J, leaving 5 bases between. The CDR3 has 14 amino acids. CDR1 is SGHNT and CDR2 is YENEEA in the germline V gene.

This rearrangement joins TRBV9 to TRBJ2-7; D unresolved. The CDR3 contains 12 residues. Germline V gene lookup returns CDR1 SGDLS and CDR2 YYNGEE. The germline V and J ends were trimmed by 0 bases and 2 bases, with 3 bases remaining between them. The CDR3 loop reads CASSVDTYEQYF. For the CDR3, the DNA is TGTGCCAGCAGCGTAGATACCTACGAGCAGTACTTC.

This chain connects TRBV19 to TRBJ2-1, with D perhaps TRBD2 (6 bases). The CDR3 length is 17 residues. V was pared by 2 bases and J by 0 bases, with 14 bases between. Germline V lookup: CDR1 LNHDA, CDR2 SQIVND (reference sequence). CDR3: CASSIYQGLSSYNEQFF. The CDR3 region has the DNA TGTGCCAGTAGTATATATCAGGGACTCAGCTCCTACAATGAGCAGTTCTTC.